This paragraph covers one TCR beta chain sequence. The data derive from a study of blood T cell repertoires in COVID-19. The overall study: Spain, Italy and the United States supplied samples that represented acute and convalescent COVID-19. Nucleic acid was either cDNA or gDNA, and it came from T cells, B-cell-depleted T cells, or PBMCs.

The CDR3 consists of 15 residues. Germline values: CDR1 SGHNT, CDR2 YENEEA. The ends lost 2 bases at V and 2 bases at J; junction bases unmatched: 4. In the source study's methods: Amplified reference gene primers provided the basis for estimating nucleated cell counts. The table came from immunoSEQ multiplex PCR; TCRdb's copy has only in-frame clones and leaves some out. That table is the source of V, J and clone size, and D and trimming were worked out from the DNA. The sample has approximately 140,000 clones; about four fifths are singletons. This TCR was recovered from an elderly man with acute or convalescent COVID-19. The specimen sequenced was peripheral blood. The chain recombines TRBV11-3 with TRBJ2-3; TRBD1 agrees at 7 bases. CDR3 coding DNA: TGTGCCAGCAGCTTACAGGGACAGATCACAGATACGCAGTATTTT. Protein sequence: CASSLQGQITDTQYF.